Listed below are T cell receptor beta chains from one sample, sequenced in a study of T cells after yellow fever vaccination. TCRdb reprocessed the 5' RACE reads via MiXCR and lists one record per CDR3 protein. The sample lists approximately 250,000 distinct CDR3 sequences, about 5.2% occurring once. The sequences come from CD4+ T cells sorted from PBMCs, collected on the day of the yellow fever booster vaccination. These receptors were obtained from a man aged 18 to 29 who received the YFV17D yellow fever vaccine. Both conserved end residues are part of each CDR3.

TRBV11-1,TRBJ2-7,CASSAIPGSYEQYF
TRBV7-2,TRBJ1-1,CASSLRLLTKMNTEAFF
TRBV20-1,TRBJ2-6,CSASLSNVLTF
TRBV7-9,TRBJ1-2,CASRRPDGNYGYTF
TRBV6-1,TRBJ1-1,CASGKTGLKTEAFF
TRBV20-1,TRBJ1-1,CSAKGTENTEAFF
TRBV5-1,TRBJ2-3,CASSPAEVTDTQYF
TRBV18,TRBJ2-2,CASSPRSGTAGDTGELFF
TRBV28,TRBJ2-2,CASSSGDRGFSGELFF
TRBV7-2,TRBJ1-2,CASSPQGAGYGYTF
TRBV20-1,TRBJ2-5,CSAPRTGLQETQYF
TRBV18,TRBJ2-5,CASSPRRGDKETQYF
TRBV28,TRBJ2-7,CASSSTGGITYEQYF
TRBV7-2,TRBJ1-3,CASSLVAAGNTIYF
TRBV4-3,TRBJ1-1,CASSQDPQTLVGTNTEAFF
TRBV27,TRBJ2-3,CASSISRGGWADTQYF
TRBV7-9,TRBJ1-2,CASSLDQLTGRYGYTF
TRBV7-2,TRBJ1-2,CASRGGQADGYTF
TRBV20-1,TRBJ2-5,CSAVSGTEKETQYF
TRBV4-2,TRBJ2-1,CASSQDRDRGYNEQFF
TRBV7-8,TRBJ2-5,CASSPGTVGETQYF
TRBV4-3,TRBJ1-4,CASSQQPRQGGREKLFF
TRBV5-5,TRBJ2-5,CASSAGGGETQYF
TRBV5-5,TRBJ2-4,CASSLYGIIQYF
TRBV4-2,TRBJ2-2,CASSQGDRGTPTGELFF
TRBV6-5,TRBJ2-7,CASSYSMTSYEQYF
TRBV28,TRBJ1-5,CASSFGGSQMRQHF
TRBV9,TRBJ2-5,CASSVAGAPEWETQYF
TRBV20-1,TRBJ1-5,CSARREGNQPQHF
TRBV3-1,TRBJ1-2,CASSMTLSPLYGYTF
TRBV6-2/TRBV6-3,TRBJ1-1,CASSRSNTEAFF
TRBV7-9,TRBJ2-5,CASSIRAQETQYF
TRBV28,TRBJ2-1,CASRQYNEQFF
TRBV7-2,TRBJ1-3,CASSLRTATSGNTIYF
TRBV7-9,TRBJ2-5,CASSPRGAGGRETQYF
TRBV5-1,TRBJ1-1,CASSSDPGNTEAFF
TRBV20-1,TRBJ1-2,CSAKGGANYGYTF
TRBV19,TRBJ2-1,CASSSPGGSSYNEQFF
TRBV10-1,TRBJ2-1,CASSELLGNEQFF
TRBV12-3/TRBV12-4,TRBJ1-1,CASRWGQTEAFF
TRBV9,TRBJ1-5,CASSPGPLEGQPQHF
TRBV4-1,TRBJ1-2,CASSQDHRDGYGYTF
TRBV2,TRBJ2-5,CASSDSRAQETQYF
TRBV7-2,TRBJ2-7,CASSTTRQGNYEQYF